Shown below are 3 T cell receptor beta chains from a single sample sequenced in a study of T cells in Graves' hyperthyroidism and ophthalmopathy. Template material for amplifying TCR beta CDR3 regions consisted of RNA transcripts. The HTBI primer set served for first-round RT-PCR of the TCR CDR3. TCRdb called the multiplex PCR reads again in MiXCR, with one record for every CDR3 protein. The sample comprises some 700,000 distinct CDR3 sequences, 17% of which are singletons, and less than 20% rests with the top ten. The sequencing input was blood. These receptors were obtained from a man aged 45-60 years with Graves' hyperthyroidism.

This clonotype was found many times. The chain joins TRBV28 to TRBJ2-7; no firm D call. The germline CDR1 and CDR2 sequences are MDHEN and SYDVKM. This CDR3 has 12 residues. V was cut by 4 bases and J by 6 bases, with 10 bases left in between. The CDR3 sequence is CASSSGPREQYF. In DNA, the CDR3 is TGTGCCAGCAGTTCCGGCCCCCGCGAGCAGTACTTC. Combining the CDR3 with reference TRBV28 and TRBJ2-7 gives the whole variable domain DVKVTQSSRYLVKRTGEKVFLECVQDMDHENMFWYRQDPGLGLRLIYFSYDVKMKEKGDIPEGYSVSREKKERFSLILESASTNQTSMYLCASSSGPREQYFGPGTRLTVT.

This clonotype was picked up many times. The chain has TRBV12-3 or TRBV12-4 and TRBJ2-7; no definite D call. The V gene lost 3 bases and the J gene lost 1 base, with 10 bases spanning the gap. The length of the CDR3 is 14 residues. Written as DNA, the CDR3 is TGTGCCAGCAGTTTGTGGCTGCCTTCCTACGAGCAGTACTTC. Its translation is CASSLWLPSYEQYF.

The rearrangement uses TRBV12-3 or TRBV12-4 and TRBJ2-7; either TRBD1 or TRBD2 may supply D (5 bases each). The V end was cut by 5 bases, the J end by 4 bases, with 18 bases between. The CDR3 totals 15 residues. The CDR3 DNA reads TGTGCCAGCAGTCCAGCATCGGGGCCATTATACGAGCAGTACTTC. This codes for CASSPASGPLYEQYF.